This is a list of T cell receptor beta chains from one sample in a study of blood T cell repertoires in COVID-19. The method was immunoSEQ multiplex PCR; TCRdb's version includes in-frame clones alone and lacks a portion of them. The table lists under 200,000 clones, less than 90% of them singletons. The sequenced sample was peripheral blood. Receptor source: a woman in her forties with acute or convalescent COVID-19. The CDR3 runs from the conserved cysteine through the conserved F or W.

TRBJ2-7 TRBV2 CADQQWQGGYEQYF
TRBJ1-2 TRBV7-9 CASSIRPRTGRGALYGYTF
TRBJ2-5 TRBV5-4 CASSLLLGTEETQYF
TRBJ1-1 TRBV4-2 CASSQDWRGRLTEAFF
TRBJ2-5 TRBV18 CASSPDEQETQYF
TRBJ1-1 TRBV5-1 CASSLDPVNTEAFF
TRBJ2-3 TRBV15 CATGRGQGATDTQYF
TRBJ2-1 TRBV7-3 CASSYLAGDYNEQFF
TRBJ2-5 TRBV6-4 CASSEHTGGQETQYF
TRBJ1-5 TRBV10-3 CAISDTGRVNQPQHF
TRBJ1-5 TRBV5-1 CASSWGTDQPQHF
TRBJ2-2 TRBV7-9 CASTVPDRAPRGGELFF
TRBJ1-3 TRBV19 CASQDRSLSGNTIYF
TRBJ1-3 TRBV9 CASSVGSGLNRNTIYF
TRBJ2-1 TRBV4-1 CASSLKLTGSSYNEQFF
TRBJ1-1 TRBV7-2 CASSLIELRVSNTEAFF
TRBJ1-5 TRBV2 CASSEGRMGNQPQHF
TRBJ2-7 TRBV15 CATSPDGREPAYEQYF
TRBJ1-4 TRBV30 CAFRRGGPNEKLFF
TRBJ2-4 TRBV11-2 CASSLRTSGRVRAKNIQYF
TRBJ1-6 TRBV18 CASSPPTGNNSPLHF
TRBJ1-2 TRBV2 CASSPPMVDKLNYGYTF
TRBJ2-1 TRBV5-4 CASSLTSGSYNEQFF
TRBJ1-6 TRBV7-3 CASSLMGEGSPLHF
TRBJ2-7 TRBV1 CTSNHLYF
TRBJ2-2 TRBV11-3 CASSFGTTTGELFF
TRBJ2-1 TRBV21-1 CASSKEAGGIVNEQFF
TRBJ1-6 TRBV3-1/TRBV3-2 CASSQGATSPLHF
TRBJ2-7 TRBV28 CASSLLARVGEQYF
TRBJ2-1 TRBV6-5 CASSPRGFNEQFF
TRBJ2-5 TRBV5-8 CASSLRLAGFETQYF
TRBJ1-2 TRBV20-1 CSAMDSYGYTF
TRBJ2-1 TRBV19 CASSIGERGVVNEQFF
TRBJ2-6 TRBV6-5 CASRPQGFGANVLTF
TRBJ2-7 TRBV7-2 CASSLEIAYEQYF
TRBJ1-5 TRBV29-1 CSVRQGANQPQHF
TRBJ1-5 TRBV7-2 CASSLEQGYQPQHF
TRBJ2-1 TRBV11-2 CASSPHKTEYNEQFF
TRBJ1-1 TRBV7-9 CASSQLIGVAFF
TRBJ1-1 TRBV5-4 CASSLAVNTEAFF
TRBJ1-5 TRBV5-4 CASSKIGGDSNQPQHF
TRBJ1-2 TRBV5-6 CASSSSRTGNYGYTF
TRBJ2-7 TRBV28 CASSLAVRAYEQYF
TRBJ2-5 TRBV29-1 CSVTSPETQYF
TRBJ2-1 TRBV27 CASSLLAGGYNEQFF
TRBJ2-7 TRBV7-8 CASSLQLYEQYF
TRBJ2-5 TRBV7-9 CASSSRISQETQYF
TRBJ2-3 TRBV5-1 CASSLTLDPDTQYF
TRBJ2-7 TRBV28 CASSLRDRAWEEQYF
TRBJ2-2 TRBV5-6 CASSLGRDRGAGELFF
TRBJ2-1 TRBV5-1 CASSLGQVSSYNEQFF
TRBJ1-2 TRBV6-5 CASSVDRGNGYTF